This T cell receptor beta chain was captured by sequencing in a study of a mutant IDH1 vaccine in newly diagnosed glioma. Study information: Patients began vaccination 4-6 weeks after radiotherapy alone, or with temozolomide cycles. Before enrollment, the patients had been treated with radiotherapy alone, temozolomide alone, or both together. Most of them had received both.

Indicated time point: week 11, during vaccination. Each vaccine dose was 300 ug of mutant IDH1 20-mer peptide, with topical imiquimod. TCRdb's table, derived via immunoSEQ multiplex PCR, lists solely in-frame clones and lacks some. The sample has about 24,000 clones; around 79% are singletons. Germline CDR1 and CDR2: KGHSH and LQKENI. CDR3 length: 12 residues. Comment on this clone: Its specificity is not known. One junction end does not reproduce the germline sequence, and a read error may be involved.

V is TRBV18 and J is TRBJ1-5, with a tentative D call TRBD1 (5 bases). The sequenced sample was PBMCs, obtained from a glioma patient whose treatment included an IDH1 peptide vaccine. The sequence was obtained from a man aged 35 to 55 with glioma. The CDR3 DNA follows: TGTGCCAGCTCGACCAGTCGAGGGGAGAGCTATTTT. Protein product: CASSTSRGESYF.